The sequence of this T cell receptor beta chain was determined in a study of cytomegalovirus exposure and HLA in healthy donors. Study results and limitations: Solely CMV serostatus was available to characterize immune exposure.

The PCR ran on 60 Vbeta and 13 Jbeta primers. Source study methods: An analysis performed later counted about 80 million unique TCR beta chains (roughly 11 million of them shared). Profiled with immunoSEQ multiplex PCR; TCRdb holds only in-frame clones, not every one. The V and J calls and the clone size are those of that table, but D and trimming were determined from the DNA. The table has 160,000 or so clones, less than 90% seen once. The CDR3 has 18 amino acids. Germline lookup yields CDR1 SGHRS and CDR2 YFSETQ. V gave up 1 base and J gave up 0 bases, with 14 bases separating them. As for this clone: What it binds is not known.

The sample consisted of PBMCs. This clonotype was obtained from a man aged 50-59 years in good health and CMV-seropositive. The chain employs TRBV5-1 and TRBJ1-6; weak D call: TRBD1 (6 bases). CDR3 amino acids: CASSLRPQGLSYNSPLHF. In DNA, the CDR3 is TGCGCCAGCAGCTTGAGGCCACAGGGTCTCTCCTATAATTCACCCCTCCACTTT.